The TCR beta chain under discussion was sequenced for a study of regulatory T cells in long-lasting Graves disease. Time point here: persistent/refractory GD, antithyroid drugs over 5 years with positive TRAb. RNA from PBMCs was the source of the TCR library. TCR beta libraries were built with iRepertoire HTBI primers and Arm-PCR of CDR3 regions. A single record per CDR3 protein comes from TCRdb applying MiXCR to the multiplex PCR reads. The sample contains about 310,000 distinct CDR3 sequences, under 25% of which appear only once. In the case of this clonotype: A much larger clone lies one base from this, so it may be a read error.

The source of this sequence is a female donor with Graves disease. The sequenced sample was peripheral blood mononuclear cells (PBMCs), obtained when the disease was refractory, from a patient treated with antithyroid drugs.

CDR3: CASRFRGTGGYGYIF. The CDR3 nucleotides read TGTGCCAGCAGATTTCGGGGGACAGGGGGTTATGGCTACATCTTC. V usage is TRBV5-5 and J usage is TRBJ1-2; the match to TRBD1 covers 11 bases. This CDR3 has 15 residues. Germline V lookup: CDR1 SGHKS, CDR2 YYEKEE (reference sequence).